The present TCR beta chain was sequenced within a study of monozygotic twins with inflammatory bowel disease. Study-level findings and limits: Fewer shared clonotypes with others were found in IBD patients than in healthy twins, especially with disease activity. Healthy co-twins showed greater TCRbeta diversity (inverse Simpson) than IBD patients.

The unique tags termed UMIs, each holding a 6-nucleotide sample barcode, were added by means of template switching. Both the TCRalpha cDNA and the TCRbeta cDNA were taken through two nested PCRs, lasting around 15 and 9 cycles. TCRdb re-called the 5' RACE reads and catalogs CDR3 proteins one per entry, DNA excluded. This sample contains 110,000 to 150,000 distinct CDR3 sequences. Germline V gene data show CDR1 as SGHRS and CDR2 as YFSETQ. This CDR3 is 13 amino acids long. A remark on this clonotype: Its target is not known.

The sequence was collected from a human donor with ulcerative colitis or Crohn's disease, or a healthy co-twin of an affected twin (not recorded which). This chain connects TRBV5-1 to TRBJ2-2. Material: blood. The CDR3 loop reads CASSLGPTGELFF. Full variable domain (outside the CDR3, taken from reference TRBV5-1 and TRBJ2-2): KAGVTQTPRYLIKTRGQQVTLSCSPISGHRSVSWYQQTPGQGLQFLFEYFSETQRNKGNFPGRFSGRQFSNSRSEMNVSTLELGDSALYLCASSLGPTGELFFGEGSRLTVL.